This TCR beta chain was found in a study of T cell responses to AZD1222 COVID-19 vaccine. In the study overall: Second doses were pooled across both intervals (about 4 or about 12 weeks). Study conclusions and caveats: Nearly half of spike-specific TCRs reportedly go after variant regions that carry no mutations. The donor cohort was predominantly white British with a female majority, and clonal diversity may have been underestimated. The study found vaccine-associated CD4 TCRs spanning spike, dominant at 160-218 and 743-854.

This clone showed up just once. Its target is not known. Clones were sequenced by immunoSEQ multiplex PCR, and TCRdb holds only the in-frame ones, with some missing. This sample has 95,000 to 150,000 clones; roughly nine tenths occur once, and the top ten carry more than 2.5%. V dropped 0 bases and J dropped 2 bases, with 14 bases sitting between them. CDR3 length: 16 residues. The germline V gene encodes CDR1 SGHRS and CDR2 YFSETQ. This clonotype was sampled from an adult in good health. The V gene is TRBV5-1, the J gene TRBJ1-1, with D possibly being TRBD1 (6 bases). This sample comprised peripheral blood, obtained on day 0 of AZD1222 vaccination. Here the CDR3 reads CASSLGAGVDNTEAFF. CDR3 DNA sequence: TGCGCCAGCAGCTTGGGTGCAGGGGTCGATAACACTGAAGCTTTCTTT.